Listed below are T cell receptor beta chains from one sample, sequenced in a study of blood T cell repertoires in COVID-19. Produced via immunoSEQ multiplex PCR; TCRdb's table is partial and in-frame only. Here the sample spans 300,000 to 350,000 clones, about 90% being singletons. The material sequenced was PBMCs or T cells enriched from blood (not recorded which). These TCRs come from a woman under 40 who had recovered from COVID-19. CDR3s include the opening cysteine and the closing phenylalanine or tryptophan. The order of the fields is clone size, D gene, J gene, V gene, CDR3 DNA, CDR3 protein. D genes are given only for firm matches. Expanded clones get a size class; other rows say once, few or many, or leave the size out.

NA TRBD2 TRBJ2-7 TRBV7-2 TGTGCCAGCAGCTTAGCGCGGTTTGGACTAGCGGGGGGGAACGAGCAGTACTTC CASSLARFGLAGGNEQYF
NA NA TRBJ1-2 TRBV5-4 TGTGCCAGCACCCGAAGCGGGACCCACAATAACTATGGCTACACCTTC CASTRSGTHNNYGYTF
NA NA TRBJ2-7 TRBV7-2 TGTGCCAGCAGCTTAGGTGGCGGGAACCCCTACGAGCAGTACTTC CASSLGGGNPYEQYF
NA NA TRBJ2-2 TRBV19 TGTGCCAGTAGTATTCCTACAGGTAACACCGGGGAGCTGTTTTTT CASSIPTGNTGELFF
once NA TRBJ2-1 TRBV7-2 TGTGCCAGCAGCTTGCGGGATAGCTCCTACAATGAGCAGTTCTTC CASSLRDSSYNEQFF
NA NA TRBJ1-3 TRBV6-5 TGTGCCAGCAGTCCGAGAGCCCTTAGAAACACCATATATTTT CASSPRALRNTIYF
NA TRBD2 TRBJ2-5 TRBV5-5 TGTGCCAGCAGCTCTTCACCGGGGGGGGCGGAGACCCAGTACTTC CASSSSPGGAETQYF
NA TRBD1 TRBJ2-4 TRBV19 TGTGCCAGTAGTAGTGGACTGAGGGACAGGGTAAAAAACATTCAGTACTTC CASSSGLRDRVKNIQYF
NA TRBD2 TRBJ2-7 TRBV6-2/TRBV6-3 TGTGCCAGCAGCTCGCAAGCGGGGGGAAGATGGCGCGAGCAGTACTTC CASSSQAGGRWREQYF
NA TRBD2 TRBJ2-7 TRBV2 TGTGCCAGCAGTGATGGGGGCGGGGGGGGATACGAGCAGTACTTC CASSDGGGGGYEQYF
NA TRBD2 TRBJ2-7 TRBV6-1 TGTGCCAGCAGTGAGGCGGGGGGGCTCGGCGAGCAGTACTTC CASSEAGGLGEQYF
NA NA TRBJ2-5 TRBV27 TGTGCCAGCAGTTTAAGTACTACTGGAGGGACCCAGTACTTC CASSLSTTGGTQYF
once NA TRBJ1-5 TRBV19 TGTGCCAGTAGTATAGCAAACTTGGGGGGAAATCAGCCCCAGCATTTT CASSIANLGGNQPQHF
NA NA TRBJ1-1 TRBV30 TGTGCCTGGAGTGTACAGGACAGTAAAGGTGCTTTCTTT CAWSVQDSKGAFF
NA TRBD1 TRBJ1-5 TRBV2 TGTGCCAGCAGCCGACAGGGTAGCAATCAGCCCCAGCATTTT CASSRQGSNQPQHF
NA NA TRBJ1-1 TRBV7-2 TGTGCCAGCAGCTTAGTAGGGAGCACTGAAGCTTTCTTT CASSLVGSTEAFF
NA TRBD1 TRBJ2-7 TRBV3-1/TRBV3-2 TGTGCCAGCAGCCCAGGGACAGGGGGCATCTACGAGCAGTACTTC CASSPGTGGIYEQYF
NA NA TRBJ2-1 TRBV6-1 TGTGCCAGCAGTGAATCACCGGGTCAGAACAATGAGCAGTTCTTC CASSESPGQNNEQFF
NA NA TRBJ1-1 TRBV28 TGTGCCAGCAGTTTATCAGCTGAAGCTTTCTTT CASSLSAEAFF
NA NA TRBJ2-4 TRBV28 TGTGCCAGCAGTCCAGGGAACATTCAGTACTTC CASSPGNIQYF
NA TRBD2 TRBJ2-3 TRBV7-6 TGTGCCAGCAGCTCCGAGCGGGGCGGCGGCAGCACAGATACGCAGTATTTT CASSSERGGGSTDTQYF
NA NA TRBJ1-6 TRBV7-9 TGTGCCGCGGTGGGGCGGCAGGGTGGTAATTCACCCCTCCACTTT CAAVGRQGGNSPLHF
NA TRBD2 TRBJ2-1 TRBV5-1 TGCGCCAGCAGCTTGGCTAGCGGTGTTATGAGCTCCTACAATGAGCAGTTCTTC CASSLASGVMSSYNEQFF
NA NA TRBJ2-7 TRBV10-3 TGTGCCATCAGTGACGGCAGCCAGAGGACCTACGAGCAGTACTTC CAISDGSQRTYEQYF
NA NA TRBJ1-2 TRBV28 TGTGCCAGCAGTTTATGGACAGGCCCAACTACCTTC CASSLWTGPTTF
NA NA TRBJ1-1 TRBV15 TGTGCCACCAGCAGAGATCTCTTGAACACTGAAGCTTTCTTT CATSRDLLNTEAFF
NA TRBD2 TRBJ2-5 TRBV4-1 TGCGCCAGCAGCCAAGCGGGACTAGCGGGGACCCGTGGACGTCGGGAGACCCAGTACTTC CASSQAGLAGTRGRRETQYF
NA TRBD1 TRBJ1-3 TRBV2 TGTGCCAGCAGTGGGGACAGGGTGGCTGGAAACACCATATATTTT CASSGDRVAGNTIYF
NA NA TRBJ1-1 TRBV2 TGTGCCAGCAACCCTATAACCCTGAACACTGAAGCTTTCTTT CASNPITLNTEAFF
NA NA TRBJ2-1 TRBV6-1 TGTGCCAGCAGTGAAGGACCTGGGGGGGGCCACAATGAGCAGTTCTTC CASSEGPGGGHNEQFF
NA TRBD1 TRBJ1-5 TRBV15 TGTGCCACCAGCAGAGGTCGGACAGGGGAAAATCAGCCCCAGCATTTT CATSRGRTGENQPQHF
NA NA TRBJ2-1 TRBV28 TGTGCCAGCAGTTCCAACCCCCCCCTAGTTCATGAGCAGTTCTTC CASSSNPPLVHEQFF
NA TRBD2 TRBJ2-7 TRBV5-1 TGCGCCAGCAGGCTAGCGGGGGGGCCCTACGAGCAGTACTTC CASRLAGGPYEQYF
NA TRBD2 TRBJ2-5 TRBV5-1 TGCGCCAGCAGCTTGGACCCGGGGGGACGACAAGAGACCCAGTACTTC CASSLDPGGRQETQYF
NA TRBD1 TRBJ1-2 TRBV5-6 TGTGCCAGCAGCGGATTCACAGGGGCCTATGGCTACACCTTC CASSGFTGAYGYTF
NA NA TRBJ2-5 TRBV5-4 TGTGCCAGCAGTAATACAGGGCAAGAGACCCAGTACTTC CASSNTGQETQYF
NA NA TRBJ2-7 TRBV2 TGTGCCAGCAGTCAACAGGGAGTCGGCTACGAGCAGTACTTC CASSQQGVGYEQYF
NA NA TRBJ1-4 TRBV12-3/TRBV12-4 TGTGCCAGCAGTTTAGATCTCAATGAAAAACTGTTTTTT CASSLDLNEKLFF
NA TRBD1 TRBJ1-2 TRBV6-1 TGTGCCAGCAGTGAGACAGGGCTCCGGGGGAACTATGGCTACACCTTC CASSETGLRGNYGYTF
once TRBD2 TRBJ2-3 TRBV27 TGTGCCAGCAGTTTTTCGCGGGGGAGCACAGATACGCAGTATTTT CASSFSRGSTDTQYF
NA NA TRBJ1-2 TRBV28 TGTGCCAGCAGTTTGAAGGCGGACTATGGCTACACCTTC CASSLKADYGYTF
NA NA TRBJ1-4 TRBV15 TGTGCCACCAGCCCCCGGGCAGGGAATGAAAAACTGTTTTTT CATSPRAGNEKLFF
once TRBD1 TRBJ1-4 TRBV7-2 TGTGCCAGCAGCAACCCCGGGGACAGGGGTTATGAAAAACTGTTTTTT CASSNPGDRGYEKLFF
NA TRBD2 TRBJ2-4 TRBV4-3 TGCGCCAGCAGCCAAGATTTTAGCACTAGCGGGGGGGTAGCCAAAAACATTCAGTACTTC CASSQDFSTSGGVAKNIQYF
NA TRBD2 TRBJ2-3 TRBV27 TGTGCCAGCAGTTCCCTACTAGCGGGGGGCCCCATTGGTACGCAGTATTTT CASSSLLAGGPIGTQYF
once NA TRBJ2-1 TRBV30 TGTGCCTGGAAAGGTTGGGGGGTCAATGAGCAGTTCTTC CAWKGWGVNEQFF
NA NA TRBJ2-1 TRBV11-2 TGTGCCAGCAGCCGAATTATTCTAGCTGAGGCGATGAATGAGCAGTTCTTC CASSRIILAEAMNEQFF
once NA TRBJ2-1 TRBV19 TGTGCCAGTAACTGGGCCCCGTACAATGAGCAGTTCTTC CASNWAPYNEQFF
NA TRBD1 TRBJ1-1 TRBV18 TGTGCCAGCTCCCAGACAGGGGCTGGAACTGAAGCTTTCTTT CASSQTGAGTEAFF
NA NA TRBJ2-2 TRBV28 TGTGCCAGCAGCTCGACTGGGACCGGGGAGCTGTTTTTT CASSSTGTGELFF
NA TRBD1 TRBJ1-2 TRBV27 TGTGCCAGCAGGCCTACAGGGGATTGGTATGGCTACACCTTC CASRPTGDWYGYTF
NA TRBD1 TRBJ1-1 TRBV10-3 TGTGCCATCAGGGGGGACAGGGGGTTGAGCACTGAAGCTTTCTTT CAIRGDRGLSTEAFF
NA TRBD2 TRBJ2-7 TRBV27 TGTGCCAGCAGTTTAGGGAGGCCGGGGGGGGGCTACGAGCAGTACTTC CASSLGRPGGGYEQYF
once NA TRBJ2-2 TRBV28 TGTGCCAGCAGTCAGAACCCCACCGGGGAGCTGTTTTTT CASSQNPTGELFF
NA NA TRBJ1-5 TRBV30 TGTGCCTGGAGTGTACATCCGGGGGATCAGCCCCAGCATTTT CAWSVHPGDQPQHF
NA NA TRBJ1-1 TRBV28 TGTGCCAGCAGTTTCGTAGACAGGCCCGAAGCTTTCTTT CASSFVDRPEAFF
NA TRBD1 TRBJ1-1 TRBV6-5 TGTGCCAGCAGGCCTTCTCGGACAGGGGGCACTGAAGCTTTCTTT CASRPSRTGGTEAFF